This T cell receptor beta chain was profiled in a study of blood T cell repertoires in COVID-19 (TCRdb year 2020). With regard to the full study: The collaborator samples originated in the United States, Italy and Spain and spanned the acute and convalescent phases of COVID-19. A freely available public database, intended as a resource for researchers studying the immune response to SARS-CoV-2, is where the repertoires were released. The samples were drawn from the first 160 participants of the ongoing ImmuneRACE study and from some 1,300 subjects provided by 6 global collaborators. The dataset comprised deeply sampled blood TCRbeta repertoires from subjects exposed to, actively infected with, or recovered from COVID-19. A de-identified subject ID, COVID-19 status, age in years and sex were almost always included in the sample metadata. Where available, HLA class I and class II types were obtained from metadata supplied by the sample provider rather than from assay-based typing. The material from the prospective study consisted of cDNA or gDNA derived from T cells, B-cell-depleted T cells, or PBMCs. On the study overall, not on this receptor specifically: The amount of clinical and demographic metadata varied by source and participant and was provided uncurated.

The table lists this clone with a count of one. What antigen it recognizes has not been identified. Within one base of it there is no much larger clone, and no base qualities were kept. At the junction V is shortened by 4 bases and J by 7 bases, with 8 bases in between. Measured from the cysteine to the phenylalanine, the CDR3 is 12 residues long. Only the CDR3 portion is preserved as DNA: 36 bases, with reading frame beginning at the first base. Per the germline V gene, MDHEN is the CDR1 and SYDVKM is the CDR2. Enrolling through a virtual design, the prospective study's participants ranged in age from roughly 18 to 89 years and lived across around 25 United States geographic areas. Cohort assignment in the prospective study relied on participant-reported clinical history from a screening survey and a study questionnaire. Exposed participants had been in contact, within 2 weeks of entering the study, with a person who had a PCR-confirmed or clinician-diagnosed case of COVID-19. Each participant in the prospective study had whole blood, serum and a nasopharyngeal or oropharyngeal swab collected by mobile phlebotomists. Prospective study participants could optionally give additional blood draws and questionnaires over an approximately two-month period. Before DNA extraction, prospective study blood samples were shipped either frozen or at room temperature.

The immunoSEQ Assay, a bias-controlled multiplex PCR, was used to amplify TCRbeta CDR3 regions from genomic DNA. The authors' pipeline ran thus. The number of nucleated cells in each sample was estimated by amplification of reference gene primers within the assay. Sequence reads were collapsed and filtered to measure the absolute abundance of every unique TCRbeta CDR3 rearrangement. For each sample, productive Simpson clonality was calculated as the square root of Simpson's diversity index across productive rearrangements. TCRdb limited this immuneACCESS table to in-frame rearrangements with V and J called. A share of clones is missing; checked studies link under half to unresolved V genes, and the rest is unexplained. Clone size and V and J calls were adopted from that table, with D and trimming inferred from the DNA. Recorded for this sample are 270,000 or so clones; 75% to 95% of them occurred a single time. The ten largest clones take up approximately 3% of the sample.

Sequenced material: PBMCs or T cells enriched from blood (not recorded which). The chain is assembled from TRBV28 and TRBJ1-5; perhaps TRBD1 is the D gene, with 5 bases matching. This sequence was found in a man aged 40-49 years who had been exposed to COVID-19. The base sequence is TGTGCCAGCAGTTATAGGGGACAGCCCCAGCATTTT. Translated, this is CASSYRGQPQHF.